These T cell receptor beta chains were read from a single sample in a study of blood T cells in healthy people across ages. MiXCR, applied by TCRdb to the 5' RACE reads, yields one record per CDR3 protein. Among hundreds of thousands of distinct CDR3 sequences listed, approximately 49% were seen once. The sequenced sample was blood. The receptors here all came from a woman aged 55 to 70 in good health. Both conserved end residues are part of each CDR3. The D gene is left open where the match is weak. Expanded clones get a size class; other rows say once, few or many, or leave the size out.

D gene	clone size	V gene	J gene	CDR3 DNA	CDR3 protein
TRBD2	few	TRBV20-1	TRBJ2-5	TGCAGTGCTAGAGATCCGCGGGGGGAGGGAGCAGAGACCCAGTACTTC	CSARDPRGEGAETQYF
-	-	TRBV6-2/TRBV6-3	TRBJ1-2	TGTGCCAGCAGTCAGGACGGTCTCCGTGGCTACACCTTC	CASSQDGLRGYTF
TRBD2	-	TRBV6-1	TRBJ2-7	TGTGCCAGCAGTATAACGGGAGGGCTCTACGAGCAGTACTTC	CASSITGGLYEQYF
TRBD2	-	TRBV27	TRBJ2-7	TGTGCCAGCAGTCAACGGCGGGAGCGTGAGCAGTACTTC	CASSQRREREQYF
-	-	TRBV7-9	TRBJ1-2	TGTGCCAGCAGCTCCTCCCCGATTTTTGGGGGGCCTATCTACACCTTC	CASSSSPIFGGPIYTF
-	-	TRBV4-3	TRBJ2-1	TGCGCCAGCAGCCAGGATTGGGGAGACGAGACCCAGTTCTTC	CASSQDWGDETQFF
-	-	TRBV3-1	TRBJ2-3	TGTGCCAGCAGCCAAGATGCCCCCATGGGAGATACGCAGTATTTT	CASSQDAPMGDTQYF
-	-	TRBV20-1	TRBJ2-3	TGCAGTGCTAGAGCGGGACGGGAGAGCACAGATACGCAGTATTTT	CSARAGRESTDTQYF
-	-	TRBV7-2	TRBJ2-5	TGTGCCAGCAGCTTCTTAGCGGCGTATCAAGAGACCCAGTACTTC	CASSFLAAYQETQYF
-	-	TRBV7-8	TRBJ1-2	TGTGCCAGCAGCCGAATCCGAACACCTAACTATGGCTACACCTTC	CASSRIRTPNYGYTF
-	-	TRBV28	TRBJ1-2	TGTGCCAGCAGTTTGAACGGGGGGGCCGACTATGGCTACACCTTC	CASSLNGGADYGYTF
-	few	TRBV6-2/TRBV6-3	TRBJ2-1	TGTGCCAGCAGTTACTCGAGCGTTAGAGAGTCCTACAATGAGCAGTTCTTC	CASSYSSVRESYNEQFF
-	-	TRBV4-3	TRBJ1-1	TGCGCCAGCAGCCAAGATCGTTTGACTGAAGCTTTCTTT	CASSQDRLTEAFF
TRBD2	few	TRBV20-1	TRBJ2-3	TGCAGTGCAGACACTAGCGGGAGGATGGGAGATACGCAGTATTTT	CSADTSGRMGDTQYF
TRBD2	few	TRBV30	TRBJ2-1	TGTGCCTGGAGGGAAATGGGGACTAGCGGGAGCGAGCAGTTCTTC	CAWREMGTSGSEQFF
TRBD1	-	TRBV2	TRBJ2-3	TGTGCCAGCACCCGACAGGGGAAGATGGATACGCAGTATTTT	CASTRQGKMDTQYF
-	few	TRBV7-2	TRBJ1-1	TGTGCCAGCAGCCGCAGGGAGGGGAACACTGAAGCTTTCTTT	CASSRREGNTEAFF
-	few	TRBV29-1	TRBJ2-7	TGCAGCGTTGGGACTATCTACGAGCAGTACTTC	CSVGTIYEQYF
TRBD2	few	TRBV5-1	TRBJ2-5	TGCGCCAGCAGCGCCGCGACTAGCGGGAGGGGAGAGACCCAGTACTTC	CASSAATSGRGETQYF
-	few	TRBV7-9	TRBJ1-2	TGTGCCAGCAGCCTGATCGGACCCTCCTATGGCTACACCTTC	CASSLIGPSYGYTF
TRBD1	-	TRBV28	TRBJ1-1	TGTGCCAGCAACACCCGACAGGGGAGCACTGAAGCTTTCTTT	CASNTRQGSTEAFF
TRBD2	-	TRBV9	TRBJ2-3	TGTGCCAGCAGCGATAGCGGGAGGGCCATTGATACGCAGTATTTT	CASSDSGRAIDTQYF
-	-	TRBV28	TRBJ2-1	TGTGCCAGCAGTGTATACAGGGACCACAATGAGCAGTTCTTC	CASSVYRDHNEQFF
-	-	TRBV29-1	TRBJ1-4	TGCAGCTTTCTGGGGGACAAGATTGAAAAACTGTTTTTT	CSFLGDKIEKLFF
-	-	TRBV20-1	TRBJ2-7	TGCAGCGGGAGCACGGGGGTATACAATGAGCAGTACTTC	CSGSTGVYNEQYF
-	many	TRBV11-2	TRBJ2-3	TGTGCCAGCAGCTTACTGGCCAGCGGGAGCACAGATACGCAGTATTTT	CASSLLASGSTDTQYF
TRBD1	many	TRBV13	TRBJ2-7	TGTGCCAGCAGCCCGACCCGGACAGGGCACTACTACGAGCAGTACTTC	CASSPTRTGHYYEQYF
-	-	TRBV5-1	TRBJ2-1	TGCGCCAGCAGCTTCTTAGCGGACGACAATGAGCAGTTCTTC	CASSFLADDNEQFF
-	few	TRBV20-1	TRBJ2-6	TGCAGTGCTGTCAACTGGGAAACTGGGGCCAACGTCCTGACTTTC	CSAVNWETGANVLTF
-	-	TRBV9	TRBJ2-1	TGTGCCAGCAGCACCCGGGAGACAGTCTCCTACAATGAGCAGTTCTTC	CASSTRETVSYNEQFF
-	few	TRBV29-1	TRBJ2-1	TGCAGCGTTGAGTGGGCGGGTTATAGCTCCTACAATGAGCAGTTCTTC	CSVEWAGYSSYNEQFF
-	-	TRBV9	TRBJ2-3	TGTGCCAGCAGCTCCGCGGGACTCGTCACAGATACGCAGTATTTT	CASSSAGLVTDTQYF
-	-	TRBV20-1	TRBJ2-7	TGCAGTGCTAGAGATGGGGACTCCAAGCAGTACTTC	CSARDGDSKQYF
-	-	TRBV28	TRBJ1-5	TGTGCCAGCAGCCCTCTACGGCCCGGCCCCAATCAGCCCCAGCATTTT	CASSPLRPGPNQPQHF
TRBD2	-	TRBV9	TRBJ2-2	TGTGCCAGCAGCGTAGTAGCGGGAGTCACCGGGGAGCTGTTTTTT	CASSVVAGVTGELFF
TRBD2	few	TRBV20-1	TRBJ2-1	TGCAGTGCTAGGGAAGGACTAGCGGGATACAATGAGCAGTTCTTC	CSAREGLAGYNEQFF
-	-	TRBV7-2	TRBJ2-5	TGTGCCTGCAGCCAGACCTATCGAAACAACAATGAGCAGTACTTC	CACSQTYRNNNEQYF
TRBD2	-	TRBV7-8	TRBJ2-3	TGTGCCAGCAGCGTCCAAACCGGGACTAGAAGTACAGATACGCAGTATTTT	CASSVQTGTRSTDTQYF
TRBD2	few	TRBV19	TRBJ2-5	TGTGCCAGTAGTCGGGCGGGAGTACGAGAGACCCAGTACTTC	CASSRAGVRETQYF